This T cell receptor beta chain was captured in a study of cytomegalovirus exposure and HLA in healthy donors (dated by TCRdb to the late 2010s). For the study in its entirety: According to a later analysis, the approximately 130 validation repertoires were produced on the same platform as the 700 or so repertoires of the first cohort. In addition to the first cohort of approximately 650 subjects, a separate validation cohort of approximately 130 different subjects was used. The study aimed to test whether signatures of past pathogen exposure could be identified by cataloging public T cell receptors. To predict cytomegalovirus infection status, the study brought together high-throughput TCR immunosequencing, statistical association of individual TCRs with disease status, and machine learning.

Overall study results and their limits: A few of the identified cytomegalovirus-associated TCR beta chains were confirmed in vitro to be specific for cytomegalovirus antigens. In the study, 150 to 200 TCR beta chains were listed as associated with cytomegalovirus. Across donors, most TCR sequences were observed very rarely, whereas some public TCRs were present in many individuals. The authors suggested that the approach could potentially be extended to other disease states and immunological phenotypes. All 120 or so repertoires were used to score co-occurrence in the validation cohort in a later analysis, because that analysis had no HLA typing for the cohort. The classifier was reported to diagnose cytomegalovirus status with high specificity and sensitivity in both the original and validation cohorts. A later analysis found that TCRs clustered in the first cohort also tended to co-occur in the 95 to 150 validation repertoires, with 94% of cluster scores above 0.

Deletion took 5 bases off V and 0 bases off J, with a span of 10 bases between the germline ends. Inclusive of the bounding cysteine and phenylalanine, the CDR3 is 14 residues long. Only the CDR3 part of the read is kept: 42 bases, read in frame from the first base. According to the germline V gene (reference sequence), CDR1 reads PRHDT and CDR2 reads FYEKMQ. Details on this clone: Its recognized antigen is unknown. Nothing much larger sits one base from this clone, and base qualities are not available.

The donors were included in the validation cohort of 100 to 150 subjects, a group kept apart from the roughly 700-subject first cohort. Library creation used the immunoSEQ multiplex PCR assay. In the source study's methods: A statistical classification framework was developed to diagnose cytomegalovirus status using the catalog of TCR beta chain sequences. Here the immuneACCESS table is served through TCRdb, limited to in-frame sequences with V and J called. Missing clones are a known gap in these copies; in checked studies unresolved V genes cover under half, and the rest lacks a known reason. V and J calls and clone size are as listed in that table; D and trimming were resolved from the DNA. Present in this sample are 250,000 or so clones, 85% to 90% of which were seen just once. About 2.5% of the sample is in the top ten clones.

The sequence joins TRBV13 to TRBJ2-5; the D gene is perhaps TRBD1, from 6 matching bases. The specimen sequenced was PBMCs. The sequence derives from a man between 18 and 29 years old in good health and CMV-seronegative. CDR3 protein: CASSLWGHQETQYF. The DNA sequence is TGTGCCAGCAGCCTTTGGGGGCACCAAGAGACCCAGTACTTC.